This T cell receptor (beta chain) was recovered during a study of cytotoxic CD8 clonotypes in ibrutinib-treated CLL. Study-wide background: The patient breakdown showed more than 9 relapsed/refractory and about 16 treatment-naive cases, with fewer than 18 IGHV unmutated. On average, each sample had approximately 260,000 productive templates and tens of thousands of productive rearrangements. General study points: Public clonotypes proved infrequent, and on treatment they shrank or remained steady. Clonality went up at the time of ibrutinib response, stayed stable in sustained remission, and later dropped back toward its baseline level at progression.

Per the germline V gene, CDR1 is MNHEY and CDR2 is SVGAGI. CDR3 length: 15 amino acids. V trimming: 0 bases; J trimming: 5 bases; junction bases outside the gene matches: 5. Worth noting for this clone: Antigen unknown.

TCRdb's copy holds only in-frame clones and misses some; the assay was immunoSEQ multiplex PCR. The sample consists of more than 200,000 clones, 70% of them appearing once. The V call is TRBV6-5, the J call TRBJ1-1; 8 bases are shared with TRBD1. Sequences were derived from PBMCs, sampled after 24 months of ibrutinib treatment. This TCR derives from a human donor with chronic lymphocytic leukemia. The CDR3 DNA sequence: TGTGCCAGCAGTTACTCCCGGACAGGGTCGACTGAAGCTTTCTTT. Translating gives CASSYSRTGSTEAFF.